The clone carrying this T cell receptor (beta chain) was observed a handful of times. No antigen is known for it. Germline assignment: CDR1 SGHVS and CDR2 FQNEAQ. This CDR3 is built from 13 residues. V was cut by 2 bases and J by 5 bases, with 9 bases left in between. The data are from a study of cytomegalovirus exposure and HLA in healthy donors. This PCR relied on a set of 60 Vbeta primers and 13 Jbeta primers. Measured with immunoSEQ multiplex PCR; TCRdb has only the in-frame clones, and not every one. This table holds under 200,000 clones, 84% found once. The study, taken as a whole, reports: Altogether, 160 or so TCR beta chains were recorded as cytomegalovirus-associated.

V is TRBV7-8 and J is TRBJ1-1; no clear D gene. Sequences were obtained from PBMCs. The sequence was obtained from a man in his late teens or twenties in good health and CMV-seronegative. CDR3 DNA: TGTGCCAGCAGCTTACGATCCGAGACTGAAGCTTTCTTT. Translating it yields CASSLRSETEAFF.